This T cell receptor (beta chain) was documented in a study of T cells after yellow fever vaccination (dated 2019 in TCRdb). Study-level background: Libraries from fractions with low cell numbers were prepared with the SMART-Seq v4 Ultra Low Input RNA kit. Blood was collected at multiple timepoints before and after primary and secondary immunization, and bulk PBMC replicates and cell subsets were isolated. Bulk TCR alpha and beta repertoires were sequenced longitudinally to track T-cell clones before and after primary and booster YFV17D yellow fever vaccination. Two healthy male donors made up the cohort, one aged 18 to 30 years and the other aged 30 to 40 years.

The treatment or condition tag for this specimen amounts to: live attenuated yellow fever vaccine strain. Two biological replicates of bulk PBMCs were collected at each blood-draw timepoint. A standard Ficoll-Paque protocol was used to isolate PBMCs from peripheral blood. RNA was extracted with TriZol from bulk PBMCs, CD4 and CD8 fractions, and dextramer-positive and dextramer-negative fractions. General conclusions and limits of the study: Compared with the primary T-cell response, the secondary T-cell response was weaker but faster, peaking on day 5 rather than day 15. FACS-sorted repertoires could contain abundant contaminating clonotypes from the bulk population, so computational filtering was required. A small fraction of clonotypes showed up in both the CD4 and CD8 compartments, probably as a result of convergent recombination. After the booster, most of the clones that had expanded following primary vaccination were detected again (around 97% of CD4 and 85% to 90% of CD8), which suggests that memory was broadly maintained. Only a couple of donors were included in the study, so the extent to which the findings can be generalized is limited.

Via the germline V gene (reference sequence), CDR1 is MNHEY and CDR2 SMNVEV. V and J are trimmed by 10 bases and 5 bases, and the gene matches miss 34 bases of the junction. The CDR3, cysteine through phenylalanine, is 21 amino acids long. The DNA shown is the 63-base CDR3, in frame from base 1. With respect to this clonotype: Which antigen it targets is not known. No much larger clonotype is one base removed from it; base qualities were not supplied.

TCR cDNA was made using 5'RACE template switching, a step that added a universal primer site and unique molecular identifiers. Priming of cDNA synthesis was performed from both the TCR alpha and TCR beta constant segments. Libraries were amplified in two PCR steps, with sample barcodes and sequencing adapters added in the second step. Sequencing of libraries was done on Illumina HiSeq 2500 (2x100 bp) or NovaSeq (2x150 bp). Processing in the source paper ran as follows. Reads were demultiplexed and collapsed into UMI consensus sequences with MIGEC, and V(D)J alignment was performed with MiXCR. Clonotypes responding to the vaccine were identified with edgeR on replicate PBMC samples, with the criteria of FDR below 0.01 and a log2 fold change above 5 up to day 15. CD4 or CD8 identity was assigned to each bulk clonotype according to whether the clonotype was present at higher abundance in the sequenced CD4 repertoire or the sequenced CD8 repertoire. The raw public reads went through TCRdb reprocessing: fastp at Q25, MiXCR clone calling, in-frame beta chains kept. CDR3 protein duplicates are merged, each entry listing the most common genes and DNA. For this entry, the V and J calls and clone size follow TCRdb and not the study's own pipeline. This sample is represented by hundreds of thousands of distinct CDR3 sequences; roughly 12% of them were singletons. The top ten clones comprise about 15% of the sample.

The material was PBMCs, obtained on the day of the yellow fever booster vaccination. The TCR originated in a young man who received the YFV17D yellow fever vaccine. The chain employs TRBV27 and TRBJ2-5; 7 central nucleotides agree with TRBD1. The CDR3 here reads CATFYLGPGQRGSGPLETQYF. The DNA is TGTGCCACCTTTTATTTGGGGCCGGGACAGAGGGGGAGCGGTCCCTTGGAGACCCAGTACTTC.